This T cell receptor beta chain was recovered during a study of a mutant IDH1 vaccine in newly diagnosed glioma. The method was immunoSEQ multiplex PCR; TCRdb's version includes in-frame clones alone and lacks a portion of them. Seen here are about 69,000 clones, about 87% observed once, and the top ten hold about 2%. Between the trimmed V and J ends, which lost 2 bases and 2 bases, there was a span of 13 bases. Per germline, CDR1 SGHNT and CDR2 YYREEE (reference sequence). The CDR3 contains 15 residues. Time point: week 35, safety follow-up. It was 300 ug of mutant IDH1 20-mer peptide that made up each vaccine dose, given with topical imiquimod. Comments on this clone: Its antigen is still unknown.

Sequenced here: PBMCs, sampled from a glioma patient whose treatment included an IDH1 peptide vaccine. The sequence was collected from a man aged 30 to 39 with glioma. The V call is TRBV5-4, the J call TRBJ2-5; D might be TRBD2 (5 bases). The CDR3 region is CASSLASGLQETQYF. In nucleotides, the CDR3 is TGTGCCAGCAGCTTAGCGAGCGGCCTACAAGAGACCCAGTACTTC.